This TCR beta chain was captured in a study of T cell responses to AZD1222 COVID-19 vaccine. Study-wide results and caveats: Donor demographics were predominantly white British with a female majority; clonal diversity may be underestimated. Spike-spanning, vaccine-associated CD4 TCRs were dominant at 160-218 and 743-854.

TCRdb keeps only in-frame clones here, not all; method: immunoSEQ multiplex PCR. Among 120,000 or so clones listed, 90% were seen once. As for this clone: No antigen is known for it.

The junction had 8 bases not matched to a gene; V was cut back by 6 bases and J by 0 bases. Germline CDR1 and CDR2: MNHEY and SVGAGI. The CDR3 covers 15 residues. Source: peripheral blood, taken on day 0 of AZD1222 vaccination. The receptor was isolated from an adult in good health. The rearrangement joins TRBV6-5 to TRBJ2-7; 7 positions agree with TRBD2. The CDR3 region is CASRPLAGDSYEQYF. The DNA for the CDR3 is TGTGCCAGCAGACCTTTGGCGGGAGACTCCTACGAGCAGTACTTC.